This TCR beta chain was sequenced for a study of human T cells and chemical hapten exposure. Overall study context: Slight volume differences across pooled libraries mainly accounted for varying per-sample TCR yields. Study-level results: There was no change with DPC sensitization in TCRs above 1 in 1000 frequency.

The library attached unique molecular identifiers to individual cDNA molecules. TCRdb processed the RACE reads anew with MiXCR; each CDR3 protein has one entry. The table has 65,000 to 80,000 distinct CDR3 sequences, about 8.6% seen once. Concerning this clonotype itself: Its antigen remains unknown.

V was cut by 1 base and J by 5 bases, with 0 bases left in between. The CDR3 length is 12 residues. Looked up from germline, CDR1 is MNHEY and CDR2 is SVGEGT. Sample time point: healthy volunteer bleed at 6 weeks. Whole blood, unfractionated, served as the material for total RNA extraction. V is TRBV6-2 or TRBV6-3 and J is TRBJ1-6; D unclear. The sample was whole blood. The receptor's source is a male donor in good health. Some clones in this sample may be carry-over from other donors' samples. The CDR3 here is CASSYYNSPLHF. CDR3 coding DNA: TGTGCCAGCAGTTACTATAATTCACCCCTCCACTTT.